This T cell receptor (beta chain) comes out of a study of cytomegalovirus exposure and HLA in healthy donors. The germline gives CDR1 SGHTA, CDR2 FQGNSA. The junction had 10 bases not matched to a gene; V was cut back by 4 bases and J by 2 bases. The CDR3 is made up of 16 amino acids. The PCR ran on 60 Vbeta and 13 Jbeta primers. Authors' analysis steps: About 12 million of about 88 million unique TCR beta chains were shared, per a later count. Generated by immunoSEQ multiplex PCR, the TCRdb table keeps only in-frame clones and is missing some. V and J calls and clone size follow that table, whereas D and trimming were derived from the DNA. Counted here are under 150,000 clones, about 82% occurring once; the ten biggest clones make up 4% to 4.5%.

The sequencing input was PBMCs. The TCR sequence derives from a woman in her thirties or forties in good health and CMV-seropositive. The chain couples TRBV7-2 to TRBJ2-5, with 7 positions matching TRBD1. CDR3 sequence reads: CASSYRQGRGQETQYF. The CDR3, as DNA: TGTGCCAGCAGCTACCGACAGGGAAGGGGGCAAGAGACCCAGTACTTC.